The present T cell receptor beta chain was sequenced within a study of CD8 T cells in ankylosing spondylitis. The CDR3 spans 16 residues. Germline loops: CDR1 LGHDT, CDR2 YNNKEL (reference sequence). Trimming left V 0 bases short and J 4 bases short, with 15 bases between. This clonotype was observed a few times. TCRdb re-derived calls from the 5' RACE reads in MiXCR, one entry per CDR3 protein. The sample contains 100,000 to 150,000 distinct CDR3 sequences, roughly a tenth of which appear only once. The sequenced sample was blood, either unsorted or a sorted T cell fraction (not recorded which). The chain is built from TRBV3-1 and TRBJ1-2; D may be TRBD1 (5 bases). This TCR derives from a male donor with ankylosing spondylitis or in good health (not recorded which). This chain's CDR3 is CASSQDGGGARYGYTF. The CDR3 DNA follows: TGTGCCAGCAGCCAAGACGGTGGCGGGGCCCGCTATGGCTACACCTTC.